This entry features one T cell receptor (beta chain) sequence. The sample comes from a study of CD8 T cells in Susac syndrome. RNA, at roughly 0.45 to 1 ug, was reverse transcribed with random hexamers. One entry per CDR3 protein results from TCRdb running MiXCR on the immunoSEQ multiplex PCR reads. The profile shows over 130,000 distinct CDR3 sequences, approximately 95% of them singletons. This CDR3 has 16 amino acids. Germline loops: CDR1 SGHTA, CDR2 FQGNSA. With 0 bases removed from V and 8 bases from J, the gap between germline ends came to 16 bases. This receptor was obtained from a human donor with multiple sclerosis. The source material was CD4+ T cells from PBMCs. This chain connects TRBV7-2 to TRBJ1-4; a possible D gene is TRBD1 (5 bases). The chain's CDR3 is CASSLAPGGGREKLFF. Here the CDR3 DNA reads TGTGCCAGCAGCTTAGCACCGGGGGGTGGAAGAGAAAAACTGTTTTTT.